Sequencing of this T cell receptor (beta chain) was carried out in a study of cytomegalovirus exposure and HLA in healthy donors. For the study at large: One earlier analysis, a look at 180 million or so T cells, found some 120 million unique TCR beta sequences. Genotyping of 398 donors showed that over 80% belonged to the Caucasian-associated ancestry cluster.

Turning to this clone: Its antigen is currently unknown.

The PCR was carried out with 60 Vbeta primers and 13 Jbeta primers. Here immunoSEQ multiplex PCR was the method, and the copy in TCRdb shows in-frame clones only, minus some. This table has around 180,000 clones, 75% to 85% appearing once. The CDR3 has 14 residues. Looked up from germline, CDR1 is KGHSH and CDR2 is LQKENI. With 4 bases removed from V and 0 bases from J, the gap between germline ends came to 9 bases. The study's findings and limits: In a later analysis, CMV-associated beta chains were mostly HLA-associated, it appeared.

The sequenced sample was PBMCs. The chain has TRBV18 and TRBJ1-1; tentative D call: TRBD1 (5 bases). The receptor comes from a woman aged 45-65 years in good health and CMV-seronegative. The CDR3 protein is CASSQQVLNTEAFF. The CDR3 region has the DNA TGTGCCAGCTCACAACAGGTTCTGAACACTGAAGCTTTCTTT.